This T cell receptor (beta chain) derives from a study of Tregs in tolerant kidney transplant recipients. General study results and limits: No direct test of biological reproducibility was done here.

This CDR3 has 15 residues. The germline gives CDR1 SEHNR, CDR2 FQNEAQ (reference sequence). Trimming removed 5 bases from V and 0 bases from J, with 11 bases in between. The table came from immunoSEQ multiplex PCR; TCRdb's copy has only in-frame clones and leaves some out. The table includes 92,000 or so clones, around nine tenths detected once. Of note for this clone: The antigen remains undetermined.

The clonotype comes from a human donor in good health. This rearrangement joins TRBV7-9 to TRBJ2-4; D is ambiguous. The sample was CD8+ T cells from blood. The CDR3 DNA reads as TGTGCCAGCAGCCCAATCGAGAGAGCCAAAAACATTCAGTACTTC. Translated: CASSPIERAKNIQYF.